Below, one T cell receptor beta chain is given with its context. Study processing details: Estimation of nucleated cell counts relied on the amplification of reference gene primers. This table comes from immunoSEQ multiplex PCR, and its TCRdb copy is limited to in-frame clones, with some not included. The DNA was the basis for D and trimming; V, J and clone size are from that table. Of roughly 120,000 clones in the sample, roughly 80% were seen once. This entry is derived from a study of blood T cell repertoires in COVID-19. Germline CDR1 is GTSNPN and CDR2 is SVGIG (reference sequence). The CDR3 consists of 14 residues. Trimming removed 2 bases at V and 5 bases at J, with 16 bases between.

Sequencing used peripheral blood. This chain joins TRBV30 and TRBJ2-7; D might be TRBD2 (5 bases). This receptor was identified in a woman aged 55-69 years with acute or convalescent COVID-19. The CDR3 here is CAWSSAALGNEQYF. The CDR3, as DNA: TGTGCCTGGAGTTCTGCTGCGCTCGGGAACGAGCAGTACTTC.